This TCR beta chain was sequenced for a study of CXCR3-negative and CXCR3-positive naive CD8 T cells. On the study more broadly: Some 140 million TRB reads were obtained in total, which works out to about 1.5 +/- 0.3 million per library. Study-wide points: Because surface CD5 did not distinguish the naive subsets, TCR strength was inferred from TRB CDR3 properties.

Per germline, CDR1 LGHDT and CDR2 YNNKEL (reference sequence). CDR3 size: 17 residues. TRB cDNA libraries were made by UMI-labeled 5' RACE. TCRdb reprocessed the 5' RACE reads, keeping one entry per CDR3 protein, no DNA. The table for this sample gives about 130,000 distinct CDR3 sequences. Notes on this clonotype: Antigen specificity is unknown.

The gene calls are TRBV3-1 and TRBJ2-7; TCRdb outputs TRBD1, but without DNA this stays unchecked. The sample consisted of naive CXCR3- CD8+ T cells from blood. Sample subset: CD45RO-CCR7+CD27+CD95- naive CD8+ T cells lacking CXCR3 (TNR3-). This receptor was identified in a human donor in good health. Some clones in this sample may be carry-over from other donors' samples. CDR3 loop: CASSLSPDLYKGDEQYF.